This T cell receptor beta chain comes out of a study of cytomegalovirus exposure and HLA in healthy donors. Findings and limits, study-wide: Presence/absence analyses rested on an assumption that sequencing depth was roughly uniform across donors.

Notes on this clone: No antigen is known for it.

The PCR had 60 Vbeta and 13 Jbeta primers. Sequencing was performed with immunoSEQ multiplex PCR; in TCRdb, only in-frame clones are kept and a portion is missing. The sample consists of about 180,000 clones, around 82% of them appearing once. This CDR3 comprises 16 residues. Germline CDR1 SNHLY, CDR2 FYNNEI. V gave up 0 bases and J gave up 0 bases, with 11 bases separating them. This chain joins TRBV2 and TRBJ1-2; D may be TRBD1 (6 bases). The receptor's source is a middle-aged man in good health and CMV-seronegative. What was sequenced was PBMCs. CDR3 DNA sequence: TGTGCCAGCAGTGAAGCTAGGGGACAAGCTAACTATGGCTACACCTTC. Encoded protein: CASSEARGQANYGYTF.